The T cell receptor (beta chain) under discussion was sequenced for a study of T-cell reconstitution after alpha-beta-depleted transplantation in children. Germline CDR1 and CDR2: GTSNPN and SVGIG (reference sequence). The germline V and J ends were trimmed by 5 bases and 1 base, with 11 bases remaining between them. CDR3 length equals 13 residues. Unique molecular identifiers were used to barcode this TCRbeta library. TCRdb called the PCR reads again in MiXCR, with one record for every CDR3 protein. Here the sample spans about 230,000 distinct CDR3 sequences, around 12% being singletons. Sequences were derived from PBMCs from the stem cell graft donor, sampled from the stem cell graft. The sequence was collected from a human donor who donated a stem cell graft to a child with acute lymphoblastic leukemia. V and J are TRBV30 and TRBJ1-1; D remains ambiguous. The CDR3 sequence is CAWFSPENTEAFF. The CDR3 DNA follows: TGTGCCTGGTTTTCGCCCGAGAACACTGAAGCTTTCTTT.